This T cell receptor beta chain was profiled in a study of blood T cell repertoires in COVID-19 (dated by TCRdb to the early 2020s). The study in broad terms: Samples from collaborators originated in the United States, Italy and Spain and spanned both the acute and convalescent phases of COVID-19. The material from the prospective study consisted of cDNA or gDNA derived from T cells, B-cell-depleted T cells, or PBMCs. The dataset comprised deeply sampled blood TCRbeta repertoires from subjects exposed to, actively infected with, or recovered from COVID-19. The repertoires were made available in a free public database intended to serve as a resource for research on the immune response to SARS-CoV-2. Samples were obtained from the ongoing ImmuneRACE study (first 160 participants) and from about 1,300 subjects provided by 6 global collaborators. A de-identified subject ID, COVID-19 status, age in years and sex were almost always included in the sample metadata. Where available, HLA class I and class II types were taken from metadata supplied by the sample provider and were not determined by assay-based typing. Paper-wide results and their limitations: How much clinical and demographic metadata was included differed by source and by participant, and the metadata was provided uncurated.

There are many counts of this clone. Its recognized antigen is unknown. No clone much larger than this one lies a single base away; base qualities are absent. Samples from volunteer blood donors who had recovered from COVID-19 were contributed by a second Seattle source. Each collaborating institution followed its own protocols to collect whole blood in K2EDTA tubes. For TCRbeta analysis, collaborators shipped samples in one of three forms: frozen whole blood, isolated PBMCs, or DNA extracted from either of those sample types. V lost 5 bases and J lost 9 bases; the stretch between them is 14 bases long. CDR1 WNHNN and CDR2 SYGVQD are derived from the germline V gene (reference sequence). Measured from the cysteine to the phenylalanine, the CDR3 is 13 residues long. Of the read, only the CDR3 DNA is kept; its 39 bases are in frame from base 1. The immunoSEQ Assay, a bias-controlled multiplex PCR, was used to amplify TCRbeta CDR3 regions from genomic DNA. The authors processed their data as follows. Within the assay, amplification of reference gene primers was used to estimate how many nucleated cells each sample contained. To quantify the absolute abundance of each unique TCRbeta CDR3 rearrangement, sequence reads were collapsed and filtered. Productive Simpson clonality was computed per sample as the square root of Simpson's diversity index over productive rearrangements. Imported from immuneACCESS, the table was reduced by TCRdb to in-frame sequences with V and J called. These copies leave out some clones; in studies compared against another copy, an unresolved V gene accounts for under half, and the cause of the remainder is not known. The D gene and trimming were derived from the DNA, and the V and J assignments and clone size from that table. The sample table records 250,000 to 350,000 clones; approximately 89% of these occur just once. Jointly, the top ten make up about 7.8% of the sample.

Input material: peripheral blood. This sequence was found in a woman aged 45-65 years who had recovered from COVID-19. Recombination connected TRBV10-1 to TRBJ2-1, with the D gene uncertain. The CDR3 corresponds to CASSPTVAGEQFF. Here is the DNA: TGCGCCAGCAGTCCAACAGTGGCCGGTGAGCAGTTCTTC.